This T cell receptor (beta chain) was captured by sequencing in a study of cytomegalovirus exposure and HLA in healthy donors. In the PCR, 60 Vbeta and 13 Jbeta primers were used. Some clones are missing from TCRdb's copy, which holds only in-frame ones; the method was immunoSEQ multiplex PCR. The table records 130,000 or so clones, around 78% of them present only once. V dropped 7 bases and J dropped 9; count of bases not matched to a gene: 7. The CDR3 contains 14 residues. The V gene's germline CDR1 is SNHLY and CDR2 FYNNEI. The source of this sequence is a man aged 40-49 years in good health and CMV-seronegative. Material: PBMCs. This chain links TRBV2 with TRBJ1-6, with TRBD1 matching over 9 bases. The CDR3 coding sequence is TGTGCCAGCAACACGGACAGGGGAGGTTCACCCCTCCACTTT. Protein sequence: CASNTDRGGSPLHF. Full variable domain (outside the CDR3, taken from reference TRBV2 and TRBJ1-6): EPEVTQTPSHQVTQMGQEVILRCVPISNHLYFYWYRQILGQKVEFLVSFYNNEISEKSEIFDDQFSVERPDGSNFTLKIRSTKLEDSAMYFCASNTDRGGSPLHFGNGTRLTVT.